This TCR beta chain was sequenced in a study of blood T cell repertoires in COVID-19. The Seattle site enrolled patients during active infection and followed them longitudinally. Trimming at V came to 7 bases and at J to 3 bases, leaving 6 bases not matched to a gene. The CDR3 is 14 residues long. The germline V gene encodes CDR1 KGHDR and CDR2 SFDVKD. Using immunoSEQ multiplex PCR, the repertoire was profiled, and TCRdb retains in-frame clones only, with some absent. The table shows 300,000 to 350,000 clones, with about nine tenths occurring only once. The source material was peripheral blood. This sequence originates from a woman between 70 and 85 years old with COVID-19, enrolled during active disease. The chain couples TRBV24-1 to TRBJ2-7; 9 bases match TRBD1. This CDR3 reads CATSRTGGVYEQYF. CDR3 in DNA: TGTGCCACCAGCAGAACAGGGGGCGTCTACGAGCAGTACTTC.